The clone carrying this T cell receptor beta chain was counted a few times. The antigen remains undetermined. This specimen belongs to a study of cytomegalovirus exposure and HLA in healthy donors. Findings and caveats of the study: The availability of immune exposure information extended only to CMV serostatus. Previous analysis showed most TCR beta V segments were productive about 87% or about 30% of the time.

Primers for the PCR totalled 60 Vbeta and 13 Jbeta. Measured with immunoSEQ multiplex PCR; TCRdb has only the in-frame clones, and not every one. The sample has some 87,000 clones; 60% to 80% are singletons. The receptor's source is a woman aged 45-60 years in good health and CMV-seropositive. Sequencing was done on a sample of PBMCs.

This chain's CDR3 is CASSLAYRDRENGYTF. The CDR3 DNA follows: TGTGCCAGCAGCTTAGCTTATCGGGACAGGGAAAATGGCTACACCTTC. This chain connects TRBV7-9 to TRBJ1-2; the match to TRBD1 covers 9 bases. The CDR3 is made up of 16 amino acids. The germline V gene has CDR1 SEHNR and CDR2 FQNEAQ (reference sequence). V dropped 0 bases and J dropped 6; count of bases not matched to a gene: 8.